This T cell receptor (beta chain) was sequenced in a study of cytomegalovirus exposure and HLA in healthy donors. Healthy bone marrow donors supplied every sample. Likely unrecorded immune exposures existed in these nominally healthy donors. Nobody wrote down the CMV serostatus of this donor. The germline gives CDR1 SGDLS, CDR2 YYNGEE. This CDR3 spans 17 amino acids. V dropped 0 bases and J dropped 0; count of bases not matched to a gene: 5. PCR amplification relied on 60 Vbeta primers (plus 13 Jbeta primers). Sequencing was performed with immunoSEQ multiplex PCR; in TCRdb, only in-frame clones are kept and a portion is missing. The top ten clones hold about 2.5% of a sample with fewer than 200,000 clones, about two thirds of them seen once. A few counts support this clone.

The source of this sequence is a human donor in good health. Sequences were obtained from PBMCs. The genes are TRBV9 and TRBJ1-1, with 10 bases lining up with TRBD1. Here the CDR3 reads CASSVDPDRGMNTEAFF. CDR3 DNA sequence: TGTGCCAGCAGCGTAGATCCGGACAGGGGGATGAACACTGAAGCTTTCTTT.